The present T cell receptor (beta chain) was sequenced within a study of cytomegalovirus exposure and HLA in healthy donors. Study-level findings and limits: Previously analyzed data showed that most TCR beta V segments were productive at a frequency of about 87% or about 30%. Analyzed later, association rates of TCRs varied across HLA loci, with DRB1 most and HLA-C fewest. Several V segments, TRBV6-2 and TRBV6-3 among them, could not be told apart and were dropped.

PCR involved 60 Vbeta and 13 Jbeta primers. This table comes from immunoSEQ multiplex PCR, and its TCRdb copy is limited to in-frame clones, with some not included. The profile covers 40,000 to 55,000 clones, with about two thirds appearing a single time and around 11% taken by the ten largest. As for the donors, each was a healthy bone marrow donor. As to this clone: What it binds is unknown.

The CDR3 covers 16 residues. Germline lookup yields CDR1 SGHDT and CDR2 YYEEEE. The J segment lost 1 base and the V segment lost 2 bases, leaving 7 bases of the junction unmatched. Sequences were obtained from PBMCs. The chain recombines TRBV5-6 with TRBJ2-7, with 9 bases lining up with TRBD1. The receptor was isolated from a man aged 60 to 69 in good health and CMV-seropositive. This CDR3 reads CASSFPGTGISYEQYF. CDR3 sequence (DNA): TGTGCCAGCAGCTTCCCCGGGACAGGGATATCCTACGAGCAGTACTTC.